The subject of this entry is one T cell receptor (beta chain). Its antigen is undetermined. Trimming removed 1 base from V and 2 bases from J, with 6 bases in between. Germline assignment: CDR1 SNHLY and CDR2 FYNNEI. This CDR3 has 13 residues. The data originate from a study of blood T cells in healthy people across ages. Broader study findings: Both naive CD4+ cell counts and diversity were greater in long-lived donors than in aged donors.

Sample-barcoded 5' priming and a J-beta primer mix drove a second PCR of roughly 7 to 11 cycles. With 12 random nucleotides, a template-switch adaptor tagged each individual cDNA molecule. Via MiXCR, TCRdb re-called the 5' RACE reads, giving one row per CDR3 protein. This table holds 700,000 to 1,000,000 distinct CDR3 sequences, under 45% found once. This TCR was recovered from a man aged 55 to 69 in good health. The sample comprised blood. J is TRBJ2-7 and V is TRBV2; no reliable D call. CDR3 nucleotide sequence: TGTGCCAGCAGTGAAGACATCCCCTACGAGCAGTACTTC. Its translation: CASSEDIPYEQYF.